A single sample is the source of the 21 T cell receptor beta chains below, sequenced in a study of shared clonotypes between healthy human individuals. TCRdb's copy holds only in-frame clones and misses some; the assay was immunoSEQ multiplex PCR. Found here are more than 1 million clones, around 78% of them singletons; the top ten hold 0.52%. Specimen: memory CD4+ T cells from PBMCs. Subset meaning: CD45RA-negative fraction. The receptors stem from a man aged 18 to 35 in good health. Some clones in this sample may be carry-over from other donors' samples.

The chain has TRBV5-5 and TRBJ1-1; the D gene is possibly TRBD1 (6 bases). Per germline, CDR1 SGHKS and CDR2 YYEKEE (reference sequence). There are 12 residues in the CDR3. Trimming removed 6 bases from V and 10 bases from J, with 16 bases in between. The CDR3 reads CASNLQGGGAFF. In DNA, the CDR3 is TGTGCCAGCAATCTACAGGGTGGAGGAGCTTTCTTT.

This chain uses TRBV7-9 with TRBJ2-5, with unresolved D. Germline lookup yields CDR1 SEHNR and CDR2 FQNEAQ (reference sequence). The ends were cut back, 1 base at V and 0 bases at J, with 3 bases in the middle. The CDR3 covers 13 residues. The CDR3 DNA is TGTGCCAGCAGCTTAGACAACCAAGAGACCCAGTACTTC. It encodes CASSLDNQETQYF. Supplemented by reference TRBV7-9 and TRBJ2-5, the full variable domain reads DTGVSQNPRHKITKRGQNVTFRCDPISEHNRLYWYRQTLGQGPEFLTYFQNEAQLEKSRLLSDRFSAERPKGSFSTLEIQRTEQGDSAMYLCASSLDNQETQYFGPGTRLLVL.

This clone was recorded only once. The chain combines TRBV11-3 with TRBJ2-1; 9 bases align to TRBD1. Germline-derived CDR1 and CDR2 are SGHNT and YENEEA. The CDR3 sequence is 15 residues long. J was trimmed by 6 bases and V by 5 bases; bases with no gene match: 8. The CDR3 DNA reads TGTGCCAGCAGCCCCCGGACAGGGGAAACCAATGAGCAGTTCTTC. Its protein is CASSPRTGETNEQFF.

The CDR3 sequence: CASSSPGQGGHNEQFF. The CDR3 DNA is TGTGCCAGTAGTTCCCCGGGACAGGGAGGTCACAATGAGCAGTTCTTC. This chain uses TRBV19 with TRBJ2-1; TRBD1 agrees at 9 bases. Germline CDR1 reads LNHDA; CDR2 reads SQIVND (reference sequence). Losses at the gene ends were 5 bases for V and 5 bases for J; bases not matched to a gene: 10. The CDR3 loop spans 16 amino acids. The variable domain in full, completed from reference TRBV19 and TRBJ2-1, reads DGGITQSPKYLFRKEGQNVTLSCEQNLNHDAMYWYRQDPGQGLRLIYYSQIVNDFQKGDIAEGYSVSREKKESFPLTVTSAQKNPTAFYLCASSSPGQGGHNEQFFGPGTRLTVL.

The chain uses TRBV30 and TRBJ1-2, with D hard to call. This CDR3 has 16 residues. The germline gives CDR1 GTSNPN, CDR2 SVGIG (reference sequence). V lost 7 bases and J lost 4, with 25 bases in between. The CDR3 DNA reads as TGTGCCTTAACCAACTCTTACGGGGTGTTCGGCTATGGCTACACCTTC. Its translation: CALTNSYGVFGYGYTF. The full variable domain, with the rest looked up from reference TRBV30 and TRBJ1-2, is SQTIHQWPATLVQPVGSPLSLECTVEGTSNPNLYWYRQAAGRGLQLLFYSVGIGQISSEVPQNLSASRPQDRQFILSSKKLLLSDSGFYLCALTNSYGVFGYGYTFGSGTRLTVV.

Turning to this clone: Other nucleotide sequences from this sample produce the same CDR3. This chain joins TRBV11-1 and TRBJ2-5, with D maybe TRBD1 (6 bases). Germline V gene lookup returns CDR1 SGHAT and CDR2 FQDESV (reference sequence). This CDR3 spans 13 amino acids. V gave up 4 bases and J gave up 5 bases, with 11 bases separating them. In DNA, the CDR3 is TGTGCCAGCAGCTCAGGGGTTCGGGAGACCCAGTACTTC. Its translation is CASSSGVRETQYF.

This chain connects TRBV7-6 to TRBJ2-7; D is undetermined. Germline V CDR1 and CDR2: SGHVS, FNYEAQ. The CDR3 runs to 14 residues. V was shortened by 5 bases and J by 1 base, with 12 bases between the two germline ends. The CDR3 spells CASSPVSRSYEQYF. CDR3 in DNA: TGTGCCAGCAGCCCGGTTAGTCGATCCTACGAGCAGTACTTC.

This chain links TRBV6-6 with TRBJ1-5; a possible D gene is TRBD1 (6 bases). The CDR3 totals 15 residues. Germline V lookup: CDR1 MNHNY, CDR2 SVGAGI (reference sequence). V was trimmed by 7 bases and J by 0 bases, leaving 13 bases between them. The DNA of the CDR3 is TGTGCCAGCAATCGGGACATTTATAGCAATCAGCCCCAGCATTTT. It translates to CASNRDIYSNQPQHF.

The rearrangement links TRBV21-1 to TRBJ1-4. TRBV21-1 is noted as a pseudogene. CDR3 length equals 15 residues. CDR3 amino acids: CASSLRRGAREKLFF. In nucleotides, the CDR3 is TGTGCCAGCAGCCTCAGGAGGGGGGCGCGTGAAAAACTGTTTTTT.

This clone showed up just a few times. The genes are TRBV7-3 and TRBJ2-4; D unresolved. Germline V CDR1 and CDR2: SGHTA, FQGTGA. This CDR3 has 15 amino acids. V shed 1 base and J shed 9 bases, with 16 bases lying between them. CDR3 bases: TGTGCCAGCAGCTTAAGCAGTGGGCCGGGTTCCATTCAGTACTTC. It specifies CASSLSSGPGSIQYF. Based on the CDR3 plus reference TRBV7-3 and TRBJ2-4, the full variable domain is GAGVSQTPSNKVTEKGKYVELRCDPISGHTALYWYRQSLGQGPEFLIYFQGTGAADDSGLPNDRFFAVRPEGSVSTLKIQRTERGDSAVYLCASSLSSGPGSIQYFGAGTRLSVL.

This chain links TRBV19 with TRBJ2-7, with D unresolved. Per the germline V gene, CDR1 is LNHDA and CDR2 is SQIVND (reference sequence). CDR3 length: 17 amino acids. The ends were cut back, 1 base at V and 4 bases at J, with 20 bases in the middle. As DNA, the CDR3 is TGTGCCAGTAGTATAGTTCCTCTTTCAATAGGCAGATACGAGCAGTACTTC. It codes for CASSIVPLSIGRYEQYF.

This sequence joins TRBV7-2 and TRBJ2-1; 9 nucleotides match TRBD2. The CDR3 totals 15 residues. The V and J ends lost 1 base and 8 bases, in that order; junction bases with no gene match: 6. Germline CDR1 and CDR2: SGHTA and FQGNSA. The CDR3 DNA is TGTGCCAGCAGCTTAGTGAGGACTAGCGTTGATGAGCAGTTCTTC. Residues: CASSLVRTSVDEQFF.

J is TRBJ2-7 and V is TRBV27; 7 bases are a match to TRBD1. Trimming took 2 bases from V and 5 from J; bases not matched to a gene: 3. This CDR3 has 13 amino acids. From germline, CDR1 is MNHEY and CDR2 SMNVEV (reference sequence). In DNA form, the CDR3 reads TGTGCCAGCAGTTTAGAGGGGGCCCACGAGCAGTACTTC. Translated, it gives CASSLEGAHEQYF.

J is TRBJ1-5 and V is TRBV28, with 8 bases that match TRBD1. J lost 4 bases, V lost 2 bases, and 7 bases had no gene match. This CDR3 contains 16 residues. The germline CDR1 and CDR2 sequences are MDHEN and SYDVKM. This chain's CDR3 is CASSLRTGKGNQPQHF. CDR3 sequence (DNA): TGTGCCAGCAGTTTAAGGACAGGGAAGGGAAATCAGCCCCAGCATTTT.

The CDR3 spells CASSQGAGGYYEQYF. CDR3 sequence (DNA): TGTGCCAGCAGCCAAGGGGCAGGGGGCTACTACGAGCAGTACTTC. The rearrangement links TRBV4-2 to TRBJ2-7; 8 positions agree with TRBD1. The V gene end was trimmed by 1 base and the J gene end by 3 bases; junction bases not matched to a gene: 5. This CDR3 contains 15 residues. The germline V gene encodes CDR1 LGHNA and CDR2 YNFKEQ.

This clone was observed a single time. Different DNA sequences within this sample yield the same CDR3. The chain employs TRBV5-1 and TRBJ1-5; no clear D. This CDR3 is 13 amino acids long. Trimming took off 4 bases at V and 2 bases at J, with 7 bases between the two ends. CDR1 SGHRS and CDR2 YFSETQ come from the germline V gene. The CDR3 region is CASSPQGNQPQHF. The DNA for the CDR3 is TGCGCCAGCAGCCCCCAAGGCAATCAGCCCCAGCATTTT.

The chain links TRBV6-5 to TRBJ2-7, with D unclear. The CDR3 consists of 12 residues. Germline-derived CDR1 and CDR2 are MNHEY and SVGAGI. V dropped 6 bases and J dropped 6 bases, with 12 bases sitting between them. CDR3 sequence (DNA): TGTGCCAGCAGGAAGCCAGGAGTCGAGCAGTACTTC. It translates to CASRKPGVEQYF.

The chain carries TRBV28 and TRBJ2-1; TRBD2 matches at 10 bases. Germline V gene data show CDR1 as MDHEN and CDR2 as SYDVKM. The CDR3 extends over 14 amino acids. V shed 7 bases and J 4 bases; nucleotides not matched to a gene: 4. In DNA, the CDR3 is TGTGCCAGCATAGCAGCGGGAGGGTACAATGAGCAGTTCTTC. It is translated as CASIAAGGYNEQFF.

The chain recombines TRBV7-3 with TRBJ1-1; D is perhaps TRBD1 (5 bases). This CDR3 is 15 amino acids long. CDR1 is SGHTA and CDR2 is FQGTGA in the germline V gene. Between the trimmed V and J ends, which lost 5 bases and 5 bases, there was a span of 18 bases. The CDR3 is CASSRTGTEGTEAFF. The CDR3 nucleotides read TGTGCCAGCAGCCGTACCGGGACGGAAGGGACTGAAGCTTTCTTT.

The chain uses TRBV5-6 and TRBJ2-1, with D perhaps TRBD2 (5 bases). Trimming pared 4 bases from V and 0 bases from J, leaving 14 bases between. The germline gives CDR1 SGHDT, CDR2 YYEEEE. There are 16 residues in the CDR3. CDR3 DNA sequence: TGTGCCAGCAGCCGAGAGGGCGTGAGCTCCTACAATGAGCAGTTCTTC. It translates to CASSREGVSSYNEQFF.

The chain joins TRBV19 to TRBJ2-1; unclear D gene. This CDR3 has 14 residues. Germline V gene lookup returns CDR1 LNHDA and CDR2 SQIVND (reference sequence). V dropped 7 bases and J dropped 3 bases, with 13 bases sitting between them. Written as DNA, the CDR3 is TGTGCCAGTAATAGGAACATCTTCTACAATGAGCAGTTCTTC. It codes for CASNRNIFYNEQFF.